Below, 3 T cell receptor beta chains from the same sample are listed, as sequenced in a study of identical twins. TCRdb analysed the 5' RACE reads with MiXCR anew, one entry per CDR3 protein. The sample yields some 500,000 distinct CDR3 sequences, approximately 9.6% seen once. These records were also assigned to another study, of yellow fever vaccine responses in identical twins.

Sequencing input: PBMCs. The receptors stem from a woman between 18 and 30 years old in good health.

This clonotype was seen repeatedly, ten times or more. This chain joins TRBV10-3 and TRBJ2-1; TRBD2 matches at 9 bases. The CDR3 runs to 16 residues. CDR1 is ENHRY and CDR2 is SYGVKD in the germline V gene. V lost 4 bases to trimming and J lost 3 bases; unmatched junction nucleotides: 7. CDR3 protein: CAISGITSGFYNEQFF. The CDR3 nucleotides are TGTGCCATCAGTGGGATCACTAGCGGGTTCTACAATGAGCAGTTCTTC.

The V and J genes are TRBV28 and TRBJ1-6; possibly TRBD1 for D (5 bases). Trimming took off 3 bases at V and 9 bases at J, with 12 bases between the two ends. Germline V gene lookup returns CDR1 MDHEN and CDR2 SYDVKM. CDR3 length: 14 amino acids. The CDR3 protein is CASSFRGGGSPLHF. DNA for the CDR3: TGTGCCAGCAGTTTTAGGGGTGGTGGTTCACCCCTCCACTTT.

This clonotype was seen many times. The chain uses TRBV7-9 and TRBJ2-7, with D uncertain. CDR1 and CDR2 (germline): SEHNR, FQNEAQ (reference sequence). The V gene lost 1 base and the J gene lost 7 bases, with 11 bases spanning the gap. The CDR3 totals 13 residues. The CDR3 sequence is CASSLDGWSEQYF. CDR3 DNA sequence: TGTGCCAGCAGCTTAGATGGTTGGTCAGAGCAGTACTTC.